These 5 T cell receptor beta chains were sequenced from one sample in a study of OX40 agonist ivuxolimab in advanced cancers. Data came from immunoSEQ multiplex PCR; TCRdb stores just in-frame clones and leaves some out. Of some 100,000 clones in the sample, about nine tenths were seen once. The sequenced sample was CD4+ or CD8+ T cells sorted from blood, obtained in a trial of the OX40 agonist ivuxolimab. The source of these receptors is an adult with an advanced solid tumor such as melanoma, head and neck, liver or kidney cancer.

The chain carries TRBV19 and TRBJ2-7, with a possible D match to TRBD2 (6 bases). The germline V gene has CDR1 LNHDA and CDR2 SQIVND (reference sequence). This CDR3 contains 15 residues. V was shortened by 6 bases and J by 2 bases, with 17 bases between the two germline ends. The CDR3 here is CASSLQAGAPYEQYF. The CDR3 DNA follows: TGTGCCAGTAGCCTACAAGCGGGTGCTCCCTACGAGCAGTACTTC.

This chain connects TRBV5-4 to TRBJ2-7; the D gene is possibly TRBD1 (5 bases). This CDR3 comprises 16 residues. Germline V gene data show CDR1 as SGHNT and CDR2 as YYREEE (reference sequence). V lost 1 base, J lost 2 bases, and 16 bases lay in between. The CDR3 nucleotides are TGTGCCAGCAGCTTGTTTGGTTTGAAGGGGACCTACGAGCAGTACTTC. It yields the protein CASSLFGLKGTYEQYF.

For the CDR3, the DNA is TGTGCCAGCTCACCTCGGGCCGATCGCTCCTACGAGCAGTACTTC. As protein: CASSPRADRSYEQYF. The chain carries TRBV18 and TRBJ2-7; D uncertain. In germline, CDR1 is KGHSH, CDR2 LQKENI. CDR3 length: 15 amino acids. V lost 3 bases to trimming and J lost 0 bases, with 12 bases between them.

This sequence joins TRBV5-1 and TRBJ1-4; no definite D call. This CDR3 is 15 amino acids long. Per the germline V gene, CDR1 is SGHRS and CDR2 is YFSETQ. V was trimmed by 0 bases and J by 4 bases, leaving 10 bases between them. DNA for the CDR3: TGCGCCAGCAGCTTGGCCAGGCCAGTTAATGAAAAACTGTTTTTT. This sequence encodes CASSLARPVNEKLFF.

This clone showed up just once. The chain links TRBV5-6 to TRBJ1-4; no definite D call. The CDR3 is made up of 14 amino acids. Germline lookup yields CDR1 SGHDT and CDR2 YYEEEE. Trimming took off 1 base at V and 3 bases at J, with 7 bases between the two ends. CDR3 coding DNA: TGTGCCAGCAGCTTGAGGGTCCCTAATGAAAAACTGTTTTTT. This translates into CASSLRVPNEKLFF. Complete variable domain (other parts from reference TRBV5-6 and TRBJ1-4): DAGVTQSPTHLIKTRGQQVTLRCSPKSGHDTVSWYQQALGQGPQFIFQYYEEEERQRGNFPDRFSGHQFPNYSSELNVNALLLGDSALYLCASSLRVPNEKLFFGSGTQLSVL.